The present T cell receptor beta chain was sequenced within a study of blood T cells in healthy people across ages (dated by TCRdb to 2013 to 2016). The study in broad terms: Template switching captured roughly one uniquely barcoded TCR beta cDNA molecule per two T cells in model experiments. Using deep sequencing normalized with unique cDNA molecular identifiers, the study measured how TCR beta repertoire diversity changes with age. Four age groups were formed from the donors: young (average approximately 15 years), middle-aged (around 40), aged (approximately 60) and long-lived (more than 75). To avoid experimental bias, donors of different ages were randomly spread across the sequencing lanes. The study analyzed two additional independent replicas of 1 million unique cDNA reads from the same blood draw for two donors, one aged 18 to 29 and one aged 80 or older. What the study reported, not specific to this receptor: Estimates of total diversity based on one million sequenced T cells were regarded as lower bounds and as underestimates. The percentage of naive T cells measured by flow cytometry correlated strongly with observed TCR beta diversity. Conclusive comparison of naive and antigen-experienced compartments was prevented by the profiling of bulk unsorted PBMCs. As age increased, observed TCR beta diversity per million T cells dropped in a roughly linear way, and a significant reduction was already evident by age roughly 36. The long-lived group showed more naive CD4+ T cells, fewer expanded clones and increased TCR diversity than the aged group, suggesting age selection. Because donor CMV infection status was unknown, age-related changes in expanded clonotypes were potentially confounded.

V is pared back by 8 bases and J by 4 bases, with 18 bases lying between the germline termini. Spanning cysteine to phenylalanine, the CDR3 consists of 13 amino acids. Here the CDR3 DNA is all that survives: 39 bases in frame from base 1. Based on the germline V gene (reference sequence), the CDR1 and CDR2 sequences are DFQATT and SNEGSKA. On this clonotype: This clone's antigen is unknown. Base qualities were left out, and no much larger clone turns up one base away.

Library prep was done by 5' RACE. The sequencer listed for this sample is Illumina HiSeq 2500. A second PCR of roughly 7 to 11 cycles was performed with a sample-barcoded 5' primer and a J-beta primer mix. A unique molecular identifier was introduced onto each TCR beta cDNA molecule by a template-switch 5' adaptor carrying 12 random nucleotides. Each sample yielded at least 2.5 million CDR3-containing paired-end reads. First-strand cDNA was synthesized from all RNA with the Mint cDNA synthesis kit, primed by a TRBC-specific oligonucleotide. Following uracil-DNA glycosylase treatment, a first 18-cycle PCR with universal primers M1SS and BC2_uni_R was performed on all cDNA. In the original analysis: For normalization, 1 million high-quality reads, each with a distinct molecular identifier, were randomly selected from each sample. Reads sharing molecular identifiers were discarded rather than binned into consensus sequences. MiTCR, set to a Q25 quality threshold and the strictest error-elimination algorithm, was used for CDR3 identification, clonotype clustering and error correction. A nonparametric unseen species model with Euler transformation was used to estimate a lower bound on total TCR beta diversity. The public sequencing data were trimmed at Q25 with fastp and processed into clonotypes with MiXCR by TCRdb, which kept only in-frame beta chains. All rows with the same CDR3 protein become a single entry with the most common DNA and genes. The V and J calls shown here were made by TCRdb, not taken from the authors' results. In all, the sample holds about 830,000 distinct CDR3 sequences, and roughly 64% of those were seen once. The ten largest make up 20% to 25% of the sample.

Donors were 35 to 40 systemically healthy Caucasian individuals from Russia aged roughly 6 to 95 years. Around 9.8 milliliters of peripheral blood were collected from each donor into EDTA-treated Vacutainer tubes. PBMCs were isolated by Ficoll-Paque density-gradient centrifugation, with at least 6.5 million obtained per sample. Trizol reagent was used to extract total RNA from the PBMCs, yielding at least 6 micrograms per sample. Naive CD45RAhigh/CD27high T cell percentages were measured by flow cytometry on a PBMC aliquot from every donor. The clonotype comes from a man aged 30 to 45 in good health. This sequence uses TRBV20-1 and TRBJ2-7, with the D gene not confidently named. The sequenced sample consisted of blood. The CDR3 here reads CSTRVVGPYEQYF. The DNA sequence is as follows: TGCAGTACCCGAGTAGTAGGTCCTTACGAGCAGTACTTC.